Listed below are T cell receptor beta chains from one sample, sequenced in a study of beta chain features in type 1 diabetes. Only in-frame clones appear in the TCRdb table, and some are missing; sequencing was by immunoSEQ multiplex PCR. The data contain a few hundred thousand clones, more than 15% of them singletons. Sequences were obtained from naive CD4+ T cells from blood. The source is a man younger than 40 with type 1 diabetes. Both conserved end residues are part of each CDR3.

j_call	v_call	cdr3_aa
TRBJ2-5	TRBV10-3	CAISESGETQYF
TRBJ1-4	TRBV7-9	CASSRRTRVEKLFF
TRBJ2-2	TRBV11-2	CASSSLRGNTGELFF
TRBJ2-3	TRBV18	CASSPMDASTDTQYF
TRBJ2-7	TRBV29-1	CSVTATGVPEEQYF
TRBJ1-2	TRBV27	CASSWGGAYYGYTF
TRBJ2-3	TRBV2	CASTAQGISTDTQYF
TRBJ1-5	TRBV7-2	CASSQAYSNQPQHF
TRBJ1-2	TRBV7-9	CASSLLDRNYGYTF
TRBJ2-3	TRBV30	CARGRPDTQYF
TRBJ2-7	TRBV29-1	CSVEDIAGSSYEQYF
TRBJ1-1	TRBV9	CASSVLDRMNTEAFF
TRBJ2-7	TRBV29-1	CSAGGGPNEQYF
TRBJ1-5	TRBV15	CATSGGDQPQHF
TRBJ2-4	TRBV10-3	CAISGSLENIQYF
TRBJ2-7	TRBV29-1	CSVTNGIAYEQYF
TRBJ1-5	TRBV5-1	CASSFGVGDNQPQHF
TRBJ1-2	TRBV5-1	CASSLADRGHGYTF
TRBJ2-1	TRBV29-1	CSVRGLLYNEQFF
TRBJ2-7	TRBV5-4	CASSSGLAGRYEQYF
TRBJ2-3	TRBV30	CAWRLAGAADTQYF
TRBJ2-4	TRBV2	CASRPGTSVNIQYF
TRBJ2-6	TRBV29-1	CSVDSSSGANVLTF
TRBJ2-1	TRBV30	CAWSGWREGLLYNEQFF
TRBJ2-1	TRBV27	CASSPRGVAGGNEQFF
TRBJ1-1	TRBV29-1	CSVRQVLNTEAFF
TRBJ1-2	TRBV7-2	CASGDRVGGYTF
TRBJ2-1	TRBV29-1	CSVESGTQFF
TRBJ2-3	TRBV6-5	CASSYSYRGKTDTQYF
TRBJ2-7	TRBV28	CASSFPDRAYEQYF
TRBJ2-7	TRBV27	CASRGYGLIAYEQYF
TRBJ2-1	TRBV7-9	CASSQGDEQFF
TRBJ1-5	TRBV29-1	CSVGGGSNQPQHF
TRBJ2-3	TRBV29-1	CSVVSGTDTQYF
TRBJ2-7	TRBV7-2	CASSAGTGYYEQYF
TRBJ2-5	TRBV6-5	CASSHRLAGSETQYF
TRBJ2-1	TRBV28	CATQLAFGEQFF
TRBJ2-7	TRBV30	CAWSVPGRTSSYEQYF
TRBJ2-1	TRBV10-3	CAISDSSRQAYNEQFF
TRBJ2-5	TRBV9	CASSVGLAGVETQYF
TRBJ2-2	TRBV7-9	CASSGQGNGELFF